This TCR beta chain was sequenced for a study of CD8+CD57+ T cells in acquired aplastic anemia. For the study at large: Sorted cells (CD4+ and CD8+) yielded DNA amounts that averaged around 3.1 ug. Whole-study findings and limits: The same twenty-nine CD8+ CDR3 sequences occurred in patients and in controls.

The length of the CDR3 is 15 residues. Germline V gene data show CDR1 as SGHRS and CDR2 as YFSETQ. After removal of 3 bases from V and 8 bases from J, the junction contained 13 bases not matched to a gene. According to the study, genomic DNA was the template for TCR beta VDJ and CDR3 profiling. Each CDR3 protein is one row after TCRdb ran MiXCR on the reads. The sample has around 290,000 distinct CDR3 sequences, approximately 58% seen once. In regard to this clonotype: The target antigen is unknown.

Patients included in sequencing had previously demonstrated CD8+CD57+ cell expansion by flow cytometry. Everyone among the patients had severe acquired aplastic anemia. This receptor was taken from a human donor with aplastic anemia. What was sequenced was sorted CD4+, CD8+, or CD8+CD57+ T cells (not recorded which) from PBMCs. V gene TRBV5-1 combines with J gene TRBJ1-1; 7 nucleotides line up with TRBD1. The DNA of the CDR3 is TGCGCCAGCAGCTCAAACGTTGGAGGGGGCTCGGAAGCTTTCTTT. It is translated as CASSSNVGGGSEAFF. Together with reference TRBV5-1 and TRBJ1-1, the CDR3 gives the full variable domain: KAGVTQTPRYLIKTRGQQVTLSCSPISGHRSVSWYQQTPGQGLQFLFEYFSETQRNKGNFPGRFSGRQFSNSRSEMNVSTLELGDSALYLCASSSNVGGGSEAFFGQGTRLTVV.